One and the same sample provided the 21 T cell receptor beta chains below, sequenced in a study of T cells in tuberculosis. The repertoire was sequenced with immunoSEQ multiplex PCR; TCRdb's copy has only in-frame clones and lacks some. The sample includes about 35,000 clones, 80% to 95% of them seen just once. The specimen was PBMCs. The source of these receptors is a donor aged 10-30 years with latent tuberculosis or without tuberculosis infection. Some clones in this sample may be carry-over from other donors' samples.

V gene TRBV2 combines with J gene TRBJ1-2; D possibly corresponds to TRBD1 (6 bases). Germline assignment: CDR1 SNHLY and CDR2 FYNNEI. The CDR3 sequence is 13 residues long. Trimming shortened V by 7 bases and J by 2 bases, and 11 bases separated the two germline ends. The CDR3 region is CASINRVNYGYTF. DNA of the CDR3: TGTGCCAGCATAAACAGGGTGAACTATGGCTACACCTTC.

This rearrangement joins TRBV2 to TRBJ1-2, with a tentative D call TRBD1 (5 bases). V was cut by 4 bases and J by 3 bases, with 15 bases left in between. The CDR3 is 15 amino acids. Germline-derived CDR1 and CDR2 are SNHLY and FYNNEI. CDR3 sequence reads: CASSVIRDSYYGYTF. CDR3 sequence (DNA): TGTGCCAGCAGTGTTATCAGGGACTCTTACTATGGCTACACCTTC. The full variable domain, rest sourced from reference TRBV2 and TRBJ1-2, is EPEVTQTPSHQVTQMGQEVILRCVPISNHLYFYWYRQILGQKVEFLVSFYNNEISEKSEIFDDQFSVERPDGSNFTLKIRSTKLEDSAMYFCASSVIRDSYYGYTFGSGTRLTVV.

The chain employs TRBV28 and TRBJ1-2, with D possibly being TRBD1 (5 bases). CDR1 and CDR2 (germline): MDHEN, SYDVKM. The CDR3 sequence is 16 residues long. The germline V and J ends were trimmed by 4 bases and 4 bases, with 19 bases remaining between them. This CDR3 reads CASSSQGIGLGYGYTF. The DNA of the CDR3 is TGTGCCAGCAGTTCTCAGGGTATCGGCTTGGGCTATGGCTACACCTTC.

The table lists this clone with a count of one. This chain links TRBV5-8 with TRBJ2-5, with D perhaps TRBD2 (5 bases). Germline assignment: CDR1 SGHTS and CDR2 YDEGEE. V lost 0 bases, J lost 0 bases, and 9 bases lay in between. The CDR3 runs 15 residues. The CDR3 reads CASSLGFGDQETQYF. CDR3 in DNA: TGTGCCAGCAGCTTGGGATTCGGGGACCAAGAGACCCAGTACTTC.

This rearrangement joins TRBV6-5 to TRBJ1-1, with D perhaps TRBD1 (6 bases). Trimming took off 6 bases at V and 5 bases at J, with 19 bases between the two ends. Germline lookup yields CDR1 MNHEY and CDR2 SVGAGI. The CDR3 is 15 amino acids. CDR3 loop: CASSETSGARTEAFF. The CDR3 nucleotides read TGTGCCAGCAGCGAAACTTCAGGGGCCCGGACTGAAGCTTTCTTT.

J is TRBJ1-3 and V is TRBV4-1; D is perhaps TRBD1 (6 bases). Per the germline V gene, CDR1 is MGHRA and CDR2 is YSYEKL. This CDR3 is built from 17 residues. Trimming stripped 4 bases from V and 1 base from J, with 17 bases between. The CDR3 DNA reads as TGCGCCAGCAGCCCGTATCAGGGGAAGGATTCTGGAAACACCATATATTTT. Protein: CASSPYQGKDSGNTIYF.

The genes are TRBV7-9 and TRBJ1-4, with 8 bases matching TRBD1. The CDR3 has 16 amino acids. Trimming removed 0 bases from V and 7 bases from J; junction bases left unmatched: 7. CDR1 SEHNR and CDR2 FQNEAQ come from the germline V gene (reference sequence). The CDR3 sequence is CASSLAQAGGSEKLFF. The CDR3 region has the DNA TGTGCCAGCAGCTTAGCCCAGGCAGGGGGCAGTGAAAAACTGTTTTTT. The complete variable domain, with remaining parts taken from reference TRBV7-9 and TRBJ1-4, reads DTGVSQNPRHKITKRGQNVTFRCDPISEHNRLYWYRQTLGQGPEFLTYFQNEAQLEKSRLLSDRFSAERPKGSFSTLEIQRTEQGDSAMYLCASSLAQAGGSEKLFFGSGTQLSVL.

This sequence joins TRBV7-6 and TRBJ2-1; TRBD2 might be the D (6 bases). V was trimmed by 0 bases and J by 10 bases, leaving 16 bases between them. Per the germline V gene, CDR1 is SGHVS and CDR2 is FNYEAQ. CDR3 length: 15 amino acids. In DNA, the CDR3 is TGTGCCAGCAGCTTAGCGGAGGGTTCCTACAGGGAGCAGTTCTTC. Protein sequence: CASSLAEGSYREQFF.

The rearrangement links TRBV13 to TRBJ2-1, with 9 positions matching TRBD1. Germline CDR1 reads PRHDT; CDR2 reads FYEKMQ (reference sequence). The V and J ends lost 4 bases and 1 base, in that order; junction bases with no gene match: 8. The CDR3 contains 17 residues. The CDR3 protein is CASSSGTGTPSYNEQFF. DNA of the CDR3: TGTGCCAGCAGCTCCGGGACAGGGACCCCTTCCTACAATGAGCAGTTCTTC.

The chain uses TRBV13 and TRBJ2-3; 11 bases are a match to TRBD2. Germline-derived CDR1 and CDR2 are PRHDT and FYEKMQ (reference sequence). The junction had 5 bases not matched to a gene; V was cut back by 3 bases and J by 6 bases. This CDR3 spans 15 amino acids. The CDR3 loop reads CASSFSGRAGDTQYF. CDR3 DNA sequence: TGTGCCAGCAGCTTTAGCGGGAGGGCGGGCGATACGCAGTATTTT. The full variable domain, its missing parts supplied by reference TRBV13 and TRBJ2-3, is AAGVIQSPRHLIKEKRETATLKCYPIPRHDTVYWYQQGPGQDPQFLISFYEKMQSDKGSIPDRFSAQQFSDYHSELNMSSLELGDSALYFCASSFSGRAGDTQYFGPGTRLTVL.

V is TRBV4-1 and J is TRBJ2-1; tentative D call: TRBD2 (5 bases). Germline V gives CDR1 MGHRA, CDR2 YSYEKL. This CDR3 has 16 amino acids. Trimming removed 1 base at V and 2 bases at J, with 12 bases between. The CDR3 loop reads CASSQVYTRTYNEQFF. In DNA form, the CDR3 reads TGCGCCAGCAGCCAAGTGTACACTAGGACCTACAATGAGCAGTTCTTC.

The V call is TRBV7-9, the J call TRBJ1-2, with 7 bases fitting TRBD1. Trimming removed 6 bases from V and 0 bases from J; junction bases left unmatched: 10. There are 16 residues in the CDR3. Germline V lookup: CDR1 SEHNR, CDR2 FQNEAQ (reference sequence). The CDR3 sequence is CASSDPDREANYGYTF. The CDR3, as DNA: TGTGCCAGCAGTGATCCCGACAGGGAAGCTAACTATGGCTACACCTTC. Full variable domain (remainder filled in from reference TRBV7-9 and TRBJ1-2): DTGVSQNPRHKITKRGQNVTFRCDPISEHNRLYWYRQTLGQGPEFLTYFQNEAQLEKSRLLSDRFSAERPKGSFSTLEIQRTEQGDSAMYLCASSDPDREANYGYTFGSGTRLTVV.

The chain couples TRBV6-5 to TRBJ2-2, with D possibly being TRBD1 (6 bases). The CDR3 is made up of 15 amino acids. V was clipped by 3 bases and J by 4 bases, with 12 bases between them. Germline V gene sequence: CDR1 MNHEY, CDR2 SVGAGI. CDR3 DNA: TGTGCCAGCAGTTATGGGCAGGGGCGCACCGGGGAGCTGTTTTTT. Translation gives CASSYGQGRTGELFF.

The rearrangement joins TRBV4-1 to TRBJ2-3, with 7 bases identical to TRBD2. Germline loops: CDR1 MGHRA, CDR2 YSYEKL. After removal of 4 bases from V and 6 bases from J, the junction contained 16 bases not matched to a gene. The CDR3 is 17 amino acids. The chain's CDR3 is CASSRSSGGITADTQYF. CDR3 sequence (DNA): TGCGCCAGCAGCCGCAGTTCCGGGGGGATAACCGCGGATACGCAGTATTTT.

The rearrangement links TRBV6-1 to TRBJ2-3, with 7 bases fitting TRBD1. Per the germline V gene, CDR1 is MNHNS and CDR2 is SASEGT. Trimming cost V 3 bases and J 9 bases; bases outside gene matches: 6. This CDR3 is built from 13 residues. The CDR3 DNA follows: TGTGCCAGCAGTGAGATTTGGGACAGAACGCAGTATTTT. Its translation is CASSEIWDRTQYF.

The rearrangement uses TRBV9 and TRBJ2-2, with 7 bases aligning to TRBD2. Per germline, CDR1 SGDLS and CDR2 YYNGEE. The CDR3 has 16 amino acids. J lost 9 bases, V lost 0 bases, and 11 bases had no gene match. As DNA, the CDR3 is TGTGCCAGCAGCGTAGAACCGTTGGGGGGGTTTCGGGAGCTGTTTTTT. This codes for CASSVEPLGGFRELFF. The whole variable domain, filled in from reference TRBV9 and TRBJ2-2, reads DSGVTQTPKHLITATGQRVTLRCSPRSGDLSVYWYQQSLDQGLQFLIQYYNGEERAKGNILERFSAQQFPDLHSELNLSSLELGDSALYFCASSVEPLGGFRELFFGEGSRLTVL.

The J gene is TRBJ2-2, the V gene TRBV13; the D is unclear. Germline V gene data show CDR1 as PRHDT and CDR2 as FYEKMQ (reference sequence). This CDR3 contains 18 residues. V lost 3 bases to trimming and J lost 4 bases, with 21 bases between them. In DNA, the CDR3 is TGTGCCAGCAGCTTTAAAATGCTGCACTACCCGGGCACCGGGGAGCTGTTTTTT. This encodes CASSFKMLHYPGTGELFF.

The chain employs TRBV30 and TRBJ2-3, with TRBD2 matching 8 bases. Germline V gene lookup returns CDR1 GTSNPN and CDR2 SVGIG (reference sequence). Losses at the gene ends were 2 bases for V and 2 bases for J; bases not matched to a gene: 12. CDR3 length: 17 residues. CDR3 sequence: CAWSYPGRGGDTDTQYF. The CDR3 nucleotides read TGTGCCTGGAGTTACCCCGGGAGGGGGGGGGACACAGATACGCAGTATTTT.

This chain joins TRBV28 and TRBJ1-3, with D perhaps matching TRBD1 (5 bases). CDR1 is MDHEN and CDR2 is SYDVKM in the germline V gene. This CDR3 spans 17 amino acids. V dropped 3 bases and J dropped 4 bases, with 19 bases sitting between them. CDR3 protein: CASSLNPGVALGNTIYF. The CDR3 region has the DNA TGTGCCAGCAGTTTGAACCCGGGGGTCGCTTTGGGAAACACCATATATTTT.

This clone showed up just a few times. V gene TRBV6-1 combines with J gene TRBJ1-2; the D is unclear. CDR3 length: 11 residues. Between the trimmed V and J ends, which lost 1 base and 8 bases, there was a span of 5 bases. Germline CDR1 reads MNHNS; CDR2 reads SASEGT. The CDR3 here is CASSEGGGYTF. DNA of the CDR3: TGTGCCAGCAGTGAAGGCGGAGGCTACACCTTC.

CDR3 sequence reads: CASSPNDQGWAGEQYF. As DNA, the CDR3 is TGTGCCAGCTCACCAAATGATCAGGGTTGGGCCGGCGAGCAGTACTTC. This chain uses TRBV18 with TRBJ2-7; TRBD1 is a possible D gene (5 bases). This CDR3 has 16 amino acids. V lost 2 bases, J lost 6 bases, and 20 bases lay in between. Germline CDR1 and CDR2: KGHSH and LQKENI.